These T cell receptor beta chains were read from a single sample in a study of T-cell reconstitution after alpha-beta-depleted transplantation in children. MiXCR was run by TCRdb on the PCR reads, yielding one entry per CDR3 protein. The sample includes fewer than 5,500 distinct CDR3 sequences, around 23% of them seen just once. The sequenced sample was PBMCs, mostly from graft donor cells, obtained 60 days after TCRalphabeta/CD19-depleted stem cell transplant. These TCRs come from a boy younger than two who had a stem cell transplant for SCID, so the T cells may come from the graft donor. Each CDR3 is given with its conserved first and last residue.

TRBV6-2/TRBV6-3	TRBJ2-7	CASSLGGDRDNEQYF
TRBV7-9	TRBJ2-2	CASSLAGELFF
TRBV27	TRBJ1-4	CASRSEKNCFF
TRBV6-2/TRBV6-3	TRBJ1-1	CASSPAMNTEAFF
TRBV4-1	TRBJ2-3	CASRWTELAGGTDTQYF
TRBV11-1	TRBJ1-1	CASSFPKRAEAFF
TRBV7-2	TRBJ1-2	CASSFPPGGHLGYGYTF
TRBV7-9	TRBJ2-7	CASSLAGQVYEQYF
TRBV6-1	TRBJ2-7	CASSEEARGLSYEQYF
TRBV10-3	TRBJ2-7	CAIRSGLLYEQYF
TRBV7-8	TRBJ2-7	CASGTYEQYF
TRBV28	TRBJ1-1	CASRDGWDTEAFF
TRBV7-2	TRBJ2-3	CASSLEFPVSTDTQYF
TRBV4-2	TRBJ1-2	CAISPGLLYGYTF
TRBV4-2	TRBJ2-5	CAISPGLIPQYF
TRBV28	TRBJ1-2	CASRQFGGYTF
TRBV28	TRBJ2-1	CASSSGTGGRDEQFF
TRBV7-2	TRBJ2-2	CASSPPVNTGELFF
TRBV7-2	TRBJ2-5	CASSLGARKETQYF
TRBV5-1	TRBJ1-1	CASRRAYRGGNTEAFF
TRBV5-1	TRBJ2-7	CASSLDKPYEQYF
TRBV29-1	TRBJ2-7	CSILGQGGYEQYF
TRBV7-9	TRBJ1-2	CAGSLKVRGGYTF
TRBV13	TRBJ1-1	CASSLRGTEAFF
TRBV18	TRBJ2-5	CASSPTGVLEKTQYF
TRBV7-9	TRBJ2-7	CASSSTGGRSYEQYF
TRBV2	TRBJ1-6	CASEPQGRSPLHF
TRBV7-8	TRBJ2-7	CASSLAPADWGYEQYF
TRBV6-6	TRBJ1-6	CATRGGVSYNSPLHF
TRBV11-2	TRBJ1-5	CASSQDMNQPQHF
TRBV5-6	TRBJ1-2	CASSHGLTYGYTF
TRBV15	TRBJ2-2	CATSRGGKDTGELFF
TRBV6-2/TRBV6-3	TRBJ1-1	CASSTGQAYEVVEAFF
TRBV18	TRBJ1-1	CASSPLRYTPSKTEAFF
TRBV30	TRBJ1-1	CAWSRGQGFAEAFF
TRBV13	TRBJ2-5	CASSLRGRGQETQYF
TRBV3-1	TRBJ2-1	CASSPIAGQGVIEQFF
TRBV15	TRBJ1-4	CATASTTTNEKLFF
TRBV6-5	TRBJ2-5	CASNAWGRSETQYF
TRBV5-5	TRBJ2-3	CASSLSVGGRPDTQYF
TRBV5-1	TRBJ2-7	CASSTGDRGHEQYF
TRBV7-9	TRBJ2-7	CASSLVVGQWGPYEQYF
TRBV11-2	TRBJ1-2	CASSPSMLGYGYTF
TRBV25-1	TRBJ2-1	CASSDWAPYNEQFF
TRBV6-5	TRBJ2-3	CASSPGGVSTDTQYF
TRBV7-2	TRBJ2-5	CASSLTGGAETQYF
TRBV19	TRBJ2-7	CASSFSLASVYEQYF